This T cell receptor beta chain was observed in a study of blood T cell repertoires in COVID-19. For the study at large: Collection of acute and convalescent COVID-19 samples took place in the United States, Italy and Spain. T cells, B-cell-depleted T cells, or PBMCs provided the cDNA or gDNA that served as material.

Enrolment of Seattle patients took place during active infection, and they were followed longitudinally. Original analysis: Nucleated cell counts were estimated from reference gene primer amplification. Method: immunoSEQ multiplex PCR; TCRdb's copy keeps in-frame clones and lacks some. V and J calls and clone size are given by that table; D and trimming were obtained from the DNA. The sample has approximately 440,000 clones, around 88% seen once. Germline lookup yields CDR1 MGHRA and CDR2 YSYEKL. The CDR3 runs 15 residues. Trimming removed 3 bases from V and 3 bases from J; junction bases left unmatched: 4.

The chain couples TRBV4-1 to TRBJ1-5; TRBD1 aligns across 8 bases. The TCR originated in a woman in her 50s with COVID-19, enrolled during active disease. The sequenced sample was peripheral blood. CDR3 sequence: CASSQGTGSNQPQHF. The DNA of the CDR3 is TGCGCCAGCAGCCAGGGGACAGGCTCCAATCAGCCCCAGCATTTT.